These 9 T cell receptor beta chains share one sample of origin, sequenced in a study of post-analysis software for immune sequencing data. TCR beta cDNA libraries included unique molecular identifiers. TCRdb analysed the PCR reads with MiXCR anew, one entry per CDR3 protein. The sample consists of about 620,000 distinct CDR3 sequences, roughly two fifths of them appearing once. Points from the study as a whole: Elevated frequency relative to controls characterized roughly 5 TRBV segments in patients, TRBV5-6, TRBV5-1 and TRBV20-1 among them.

These receptors' antigens are unknown. The sequencing sample was made of blood. Source of these receptors: a girl aged 10 to 17 with multiple sclerosis.

The chain combines TRBV29-1 with TRBJ1-1, with D unclear. The CDR3 is 12 amino acids. V gave up 3 bases and J gave up 7 bases, with 12 bases separating them. Germline CDR1 SQVTM, CDR2 ANQGSEA. The chain's CDR3 is CSVEAGRSEAFF. The CDR3 nucleotides read TGCAGCGTTGAGGCCGGGAGAAGTGAAGCTTTCTTT.

The chain employs TRBV7-8 and TRBJ2-7; the D is unclear. This CDR3 is built from 14 residues. V was trimmed by 0 bases and J by 2 bases, leaving 8 bases between them. Germline CDR1 is SGHVS and CDR2 is FQNEAQ. CDR3 protein: CASSLAPFPYEQYF. The CDR3 nucleotides read TGTGCCAGCAGCTTAGCCCCGTTCCCCTACGAGCAGTACTTC.

As concerns this clonotype: The junction departs from germline at one end; a sequencing error may be responsible. The rearrangement joins TRBV6-5 to TRBJ2-1, with D possibly being TRBD1 (6 bases). The CDR3 covers 13 residues. Germline CDR1 is MNHEY and CDR2 is SVGAGI. CDR3 nucleotide sequence: TGTGCCAGCAGTTACTCGAGGGACAACGAGCAGTTCTTC. Protein: CASSYSRDNEQFF.

This clonotype was observed a few times. V and J are TRBV29-1 and TRBJ2-7, with D perhaps given as TRBD1 or TRBD2 (6 bases each). The CDR3 totals 13 residues. V was trimmed by 3 bases and J by 2 bases, leaving 11 bases between them. The germline V gene has CDR1 SQVTM and CDR2 ANQGSEA. CDR3 nucleotide sequence: TGCAGCGTTGAGGGGGGCCAACCCTACGAGCAGTACTTC. Its protein product is CSVEGGQPYEQYF.

The chain is built from TRBV1 and TRBJ2-7; TRBD2 was called by the table and not checked on the DNA. Judging by the DNA end, TRBJ2-5 fits better; the J call may be wrong. TRBV1 corresponds to a pseudogene. CDR3 length equals 15 residues. The CDR3: CTSSHPLREGETQYF. CDR3 nucleotides: TGCACCAGCAGCCATCCCTTGCGGGAGGGAGAGACCCAGTACTTC.

The chain joins TRBV19 to TRBJ2-3, with TRBD2 as a possible D gene (6 bases). Trimming cost V 3 bases and J 6 bases, with 13 bases left between them. CDR1 and CDR2 from the germline V gene are LNHDA and SQIVND (reference sequence). The CDR3 runs 14 residues. The CDR3 bases are TGTGCCAGTAGTATCGGGGGAAGTCTCGATACGCAGTATTTT. Residues: CASSIGGSLDTQYF.

The rearrangement links TRBV6-1 to TRBJ1-2; 7 bases fit TRBD1. J was trimmed by 2 bases and V by 3 bases; bases with no gene match: 9. Germline-derived CDR1 and CDR2 are MNHNS and SASEGT. The CDR3 is 16 amino acids. The CDR3 DNA reads TGTGCCAGCAGTGACCTTGACAGGGCCTTCAACTATGGCTACACCTTC. Amino acids: CASSDLDRAFNYGYTF.

The table lists this clonotype with a few counts. The CDR3 DNA reads as TGCGCCAGCAGCCATAATTGGGACAATGGCTACACCTTC. Amino acid sequence: CASSHNWDNGYTF. The chain is built from TRBV4-1 and TRBJ1-2, with a possible D match to TRBD1 (6 bases). V lost 3 bases and J lost 6, with 11 bases in between. Germline V gene sequence: CDR1 MGHRA, CDR2 YSYEKL. The CDR3 sequence is 13 residues long.

The chain employs TRBV27 and TRBJ2-7; 8 nucleotides match TRBD1. Unmatched junction bases numbered 14, after V lost 5 bases and J lost 8 bases. This CDR3 contains 15 residues. The germline CDR1 and CDR2 sequences are MNHEY and SMNVEV (reference sequence). The CDR3: CASSGQGGRLEQQYF. In DNA form, the CDR3 reads TGTGCCAGCAGTGGACAGGGTGGCCGCCTAGAGCAGCAGTACTTC.